A single T cell receptor beta chain is shown here with its context. This sample was included in a study of blood T cell repertoires in COVID-19. Profiling relied on immunoSEQ multiplex PCR, and the TCRdb table lists in-frame clones only, not all of them. The sample has 200,000 to 300,000 clones, roughly 86% seen once. The V end was cut by 6 bases, the J end by 7 bases, with 12 bases between. The CDR3 covers 11 residues. The germline V gene encodes CDR1 DFQATT and CDR2 SNEGSKA (reference sequence). The specimen sequenced was PBMCs or T cells enriched from blood (not recorded which). The chain couples TRBV20-1 to TRBJ1-1; D might be TRBD1 (5 bases). The origin of this receptor is a woman in her thirties or forties with acute COVID-19. The CDR3 DNA is TGCAGTGCGAGCAACAGGCGTGAAGCTTTCTTT. Protein sequence: CSASNRREAFF.